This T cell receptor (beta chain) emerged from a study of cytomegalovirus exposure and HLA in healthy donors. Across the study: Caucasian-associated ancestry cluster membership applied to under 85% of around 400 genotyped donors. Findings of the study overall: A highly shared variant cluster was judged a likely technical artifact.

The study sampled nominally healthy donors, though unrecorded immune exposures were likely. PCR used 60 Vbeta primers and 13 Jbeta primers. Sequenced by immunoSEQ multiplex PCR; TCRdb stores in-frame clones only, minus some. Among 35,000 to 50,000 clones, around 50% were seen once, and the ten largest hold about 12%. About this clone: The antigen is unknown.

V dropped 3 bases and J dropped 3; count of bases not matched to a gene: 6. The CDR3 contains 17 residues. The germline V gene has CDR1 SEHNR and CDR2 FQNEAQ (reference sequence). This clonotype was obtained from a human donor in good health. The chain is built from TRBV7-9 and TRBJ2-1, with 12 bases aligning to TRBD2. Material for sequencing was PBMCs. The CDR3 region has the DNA TGTGCCAGCAGCTTCGCTCGACTAGCGGGAGTCTACAATGAGCAGTTCTTC. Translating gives CASSFARLAGVYNEQFF.